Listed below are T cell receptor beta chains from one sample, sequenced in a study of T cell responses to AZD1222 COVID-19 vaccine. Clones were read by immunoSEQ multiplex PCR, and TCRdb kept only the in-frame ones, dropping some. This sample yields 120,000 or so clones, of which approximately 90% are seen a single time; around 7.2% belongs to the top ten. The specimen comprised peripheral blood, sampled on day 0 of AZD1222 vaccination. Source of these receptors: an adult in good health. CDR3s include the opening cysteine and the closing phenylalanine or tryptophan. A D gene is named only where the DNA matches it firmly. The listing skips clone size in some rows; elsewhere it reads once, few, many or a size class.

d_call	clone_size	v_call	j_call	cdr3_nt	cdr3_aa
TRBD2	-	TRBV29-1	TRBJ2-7	TGCAGCGCTGTTTTAGCGGGGCCTTTGACCTACGAGCAGTACTTC	CSAVLAGPLTYEQYF
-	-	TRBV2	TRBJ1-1	TGTGCCACGGCCCGGGGGTATGGCACTGAAGCTTTCTTT	CATARGYGTEAFF
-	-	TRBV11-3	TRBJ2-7	TGTGCCAGCAGCTTCGGACCGAACTACGAGCAGTACTTC	CASSFGPNYEQYF
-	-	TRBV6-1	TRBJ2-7	TGTGCCAGCAGTGAAAGGGGTTCCCTCGCCGAGCAGTACTTC	CASSERGSLAEQYF
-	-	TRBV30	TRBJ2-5	TGTGTCATTGGAGGGCCAGATGGAGAGACCCAGTACTTC	CVIGGPDGETQYF
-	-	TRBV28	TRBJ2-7	TGTGCCAGCAGTTTATGGGGGGGCGGGAGTGGTCACGAGCAGTACTTC	CASSLWGGGSGHEQYF
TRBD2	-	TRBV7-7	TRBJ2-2	TGTGCCAGCAGTGGCCCCGGGACTAGCGGGATCGGGGAGCTGTTTTTT	CASSGPGTSGIGELFF
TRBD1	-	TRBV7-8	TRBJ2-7	TGTGCCAGCAGCCCGACCCGGGACAGGGGGCGCGAGCAGTACTTC	CASSPTRDRGREQYF
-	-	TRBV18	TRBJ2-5	TGTGCCAGCTCATCTAAAGAGACCCAGTACTTC	CASSSKETQYF
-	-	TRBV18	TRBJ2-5	TGTGCCAGCTCACTCCAAGAGACCCAGTACTTC	CASSLQETQYF
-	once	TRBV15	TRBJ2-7	TGTGCCACCAGCAAGGACGGGTCCGTAGGAGAGCAGTACTTC	CATSKDGSVGEQYF
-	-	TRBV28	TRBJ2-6	TGTGCCACCCGGGCAGGAGGTTCGGGGGCCAACGTCCTGACTTTC	CATRAGGSGANVLTF
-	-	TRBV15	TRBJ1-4	TGTGCCACCAGCAGAGACAGGGGTAATGAAAAACTGTTTTTT	CATSRDRGNEKLFF
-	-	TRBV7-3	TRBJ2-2	TGTGCCAGCAGTTTTGGGGCCGTGGTTTCGACCGGGGAGCTGTTTTTT	CASSFGAVVSTGELFF
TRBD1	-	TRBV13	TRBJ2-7	TGTGCCAGCACACAAAACCAGGGACAGCAAAACTACGAGCAGTACTTC	CASTQNQGQQNYEQYF
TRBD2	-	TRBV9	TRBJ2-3	TGTGCCAGCAGCACTCCGAGAGTCCCAGGGGCTAGCGGGAGAGATACGCAGTATTTT	CASSTPRVPGASGRDTQYF
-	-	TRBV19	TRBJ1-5	TGTGCCAGTAGTATAAGGGCAGGGGAAAATCAGCCCCAGCATTTT	CASSIRAGENQPQHF
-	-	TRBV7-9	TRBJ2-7	TGTGCCAGCAGCTTTGGCACGGGCGAGCAGTACTTC	CASSFGTGEQYF
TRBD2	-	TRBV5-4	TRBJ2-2	TGTGCCAGCAGCTTGCGCCGATACTCCTTGGGGCTAGCGGGGCCCGGGGAGCTGTTTTTT	CASSLRRYSLGLAGPGELFF
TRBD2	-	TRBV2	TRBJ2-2	TGTGCCAGCAGCCTCAAGCGGGGTTCCGGGGAGCTGTTTTTT	CASSLKRGSGELFF
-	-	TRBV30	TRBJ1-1	TGTGCCTGGAGCAGGGCGAACACTGAAGCTTTCTTT	CAWSRANTEAFF
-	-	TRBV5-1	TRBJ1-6	TGCGCCAGCAGCCCTCTTGGGGGGGAATCACCCCTCCACTTT	CASSPLGGESPLHF
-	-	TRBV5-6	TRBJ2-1	TGTGCCAGCAGCTCCGGACGGTACAATGAGCAGTTCTTC	CASSSGRYNEQFF
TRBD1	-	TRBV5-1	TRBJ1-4	TGCGCCAGCAGCTTGGGGACAGGCATTAATGAAAAACTGTTTTTT	CASSLGTGINEKLFF
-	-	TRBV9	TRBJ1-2	TGTGCCAGCAGCGGATTAATAGCAGACGGCTACACCTTC	CASSGLIADGYTF
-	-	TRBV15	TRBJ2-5	TGTGCCACCAGCACGATTAGCCTCCCAAGGGAAGAGACCCAGTACTTC	CATSTISLPREETQYF
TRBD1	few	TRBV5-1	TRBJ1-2	TGCGCCAGCAGCGGCGGGACAGGGATCATCTATGGCTACACCTTC	CASSGGTGIIYGYTF
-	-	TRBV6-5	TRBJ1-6	TGTGCCAGCACCCCCATTTACGGGACTAATTCACCCCTCCACTTT	CASTPIYGTNSPLHF
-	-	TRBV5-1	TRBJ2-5	TGCGCCAGCAGTCCTCCATCCGGGACCCAAGAGACCCAGTACTTC	CASSPPSGTQETQYF
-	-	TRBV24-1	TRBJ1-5	TGTGCCACCAGTGATACGAAGGACAAATATAGCAATCAGCCCCAGCATTTT	CATSDTKDKYSNQPQHF
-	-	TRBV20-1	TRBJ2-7	TGCAGTGCTAGGGCGGACTACGAGCAGTACTTC	CSARADYEQYF